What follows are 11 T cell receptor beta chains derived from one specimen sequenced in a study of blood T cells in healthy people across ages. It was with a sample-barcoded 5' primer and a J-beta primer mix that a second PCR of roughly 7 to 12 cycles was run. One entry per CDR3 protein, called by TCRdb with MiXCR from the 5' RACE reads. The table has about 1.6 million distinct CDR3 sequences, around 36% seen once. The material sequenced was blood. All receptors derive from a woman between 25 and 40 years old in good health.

CDR3 sequence (DNA): TGTGCCAGCAGTTTAGCGCTAGGGGCTGGCGGGATGAGAACAGATACGCAGTATTTT. Protein: CASSLALGAGGMRTDTQYF. J is TRBJ2-3 and V is TRBV12-3 or TRBV12-4, with a tentative D call TRBD2 (6 bases). This CDR3 comprises 19 residues. Trimming shortened V by 0 bases and J by 3 bases, and 22 bases separated the two germline ends.

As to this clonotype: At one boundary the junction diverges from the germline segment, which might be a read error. The CDR3 nucleotides read TGCGCCAGCAGAGGGGGCGCGGGTCAGCCCCAGCATTTT. Amino acid sequence: CASRGGAGQPQHF. The chain uses TRBV28 and TRBJ1-5, with 7 bases lining up with TRBD1. The V gene's germline CDR1 is MDHEN and CDR2 SYDVKM. The CDR3 is made up of 13 amino acids.

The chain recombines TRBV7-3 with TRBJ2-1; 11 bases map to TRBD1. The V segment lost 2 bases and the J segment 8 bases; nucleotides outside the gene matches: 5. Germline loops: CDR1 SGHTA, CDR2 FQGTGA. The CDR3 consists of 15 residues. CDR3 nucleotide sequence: TGTGCCAGCAGCTTAGGGACAGGGGGTCTGTATGAGCAGTTCTTC. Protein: CASSLGTGGLYEQFF.

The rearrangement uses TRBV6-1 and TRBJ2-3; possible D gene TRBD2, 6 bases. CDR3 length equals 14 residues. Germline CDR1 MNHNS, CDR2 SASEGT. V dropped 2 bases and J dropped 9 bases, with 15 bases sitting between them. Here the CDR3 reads CASSEPRGGDTQYF. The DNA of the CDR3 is TGTGCCAGCAGTGAACCCCGGGGCGGGGACACGCAGTATTTT.

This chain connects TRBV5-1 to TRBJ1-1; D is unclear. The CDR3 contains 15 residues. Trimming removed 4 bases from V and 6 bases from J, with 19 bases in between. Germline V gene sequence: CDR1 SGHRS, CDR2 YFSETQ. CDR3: CASSPLVAIRAEAFF. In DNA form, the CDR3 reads TGCGCCAGCAGCCCTCTAGTGGCTATAAGGGCTGAAGCTTTCTTT.

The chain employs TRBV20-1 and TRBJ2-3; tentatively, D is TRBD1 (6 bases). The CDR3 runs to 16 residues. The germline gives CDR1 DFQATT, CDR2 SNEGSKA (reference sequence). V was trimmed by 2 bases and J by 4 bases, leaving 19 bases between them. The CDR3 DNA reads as TGCAGTGCTAGAACTGACAGGATCACCACGTCAGATACGCAGTATTTT. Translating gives CSARTDRITTSDTQYF.

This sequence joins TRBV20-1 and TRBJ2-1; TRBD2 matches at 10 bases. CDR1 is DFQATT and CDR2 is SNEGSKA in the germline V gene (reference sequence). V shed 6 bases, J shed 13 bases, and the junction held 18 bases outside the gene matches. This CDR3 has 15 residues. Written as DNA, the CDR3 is TGCAGTGCAGGGACGAGCGGGAGGGGCAAACAGACCCAGTTCTTC. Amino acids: CSAGTSGRGKQTQFF.

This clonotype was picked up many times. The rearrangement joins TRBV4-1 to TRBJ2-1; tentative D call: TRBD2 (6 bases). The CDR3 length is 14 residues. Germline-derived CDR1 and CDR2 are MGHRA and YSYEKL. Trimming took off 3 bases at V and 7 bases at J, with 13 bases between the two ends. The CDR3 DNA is TGCGCCAGCAGCCAGGTCGCGGGGCTAAATGAGCAGTTCTTC. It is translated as CASSQVAGLNEQFF.

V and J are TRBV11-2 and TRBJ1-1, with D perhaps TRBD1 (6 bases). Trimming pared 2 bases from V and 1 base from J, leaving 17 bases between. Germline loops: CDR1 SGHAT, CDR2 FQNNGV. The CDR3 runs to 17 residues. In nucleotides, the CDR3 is TGTGCCAGCAGCTTACAGGGGACAACAAAAGGGAACACTGAAGCTTTCTTT. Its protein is CASSLQGTTKGNTEAFF.

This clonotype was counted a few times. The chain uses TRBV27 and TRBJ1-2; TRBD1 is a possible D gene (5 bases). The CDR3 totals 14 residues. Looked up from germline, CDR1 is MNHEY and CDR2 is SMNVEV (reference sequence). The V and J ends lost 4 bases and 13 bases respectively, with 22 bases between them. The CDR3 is CASSSGAGAPGGTF. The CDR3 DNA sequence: TGTGCCAGCAGTTCAGGTGCCGGGGCTCCGGGGGGCACCTTC.

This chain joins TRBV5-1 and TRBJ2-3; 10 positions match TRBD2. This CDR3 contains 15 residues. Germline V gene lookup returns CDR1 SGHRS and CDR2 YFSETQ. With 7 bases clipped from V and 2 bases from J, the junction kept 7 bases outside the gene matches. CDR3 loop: CASGYLAGDTDTQYF. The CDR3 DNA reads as TGCGCCAGCGGCTATCTAGCGGGGGACACAGATACGCAGTATTTT.